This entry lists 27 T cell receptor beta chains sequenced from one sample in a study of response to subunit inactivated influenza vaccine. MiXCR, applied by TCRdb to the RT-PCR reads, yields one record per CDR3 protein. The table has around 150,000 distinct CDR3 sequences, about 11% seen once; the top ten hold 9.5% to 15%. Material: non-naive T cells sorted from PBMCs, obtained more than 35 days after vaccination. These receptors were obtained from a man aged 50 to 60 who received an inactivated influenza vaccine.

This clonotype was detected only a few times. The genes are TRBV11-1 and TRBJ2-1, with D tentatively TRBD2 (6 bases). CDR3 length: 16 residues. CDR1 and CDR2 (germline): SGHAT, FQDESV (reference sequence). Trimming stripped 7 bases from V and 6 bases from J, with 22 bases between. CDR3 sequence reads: CASNNKKTSTINEQFF. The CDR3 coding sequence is TGTGCCAGCAACAACAAGAAGACTAGTACGATCAATGAGCAGTTCTTC.

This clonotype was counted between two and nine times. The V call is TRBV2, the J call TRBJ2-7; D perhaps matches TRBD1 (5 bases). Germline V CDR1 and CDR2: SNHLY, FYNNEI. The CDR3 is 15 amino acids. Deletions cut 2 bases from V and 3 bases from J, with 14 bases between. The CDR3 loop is CASSEKLSGLYEQYF. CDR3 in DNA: TGTGCCAGCAGTGAAAAACTGTCAGGGCTCTACGAGCAGTACTTC.

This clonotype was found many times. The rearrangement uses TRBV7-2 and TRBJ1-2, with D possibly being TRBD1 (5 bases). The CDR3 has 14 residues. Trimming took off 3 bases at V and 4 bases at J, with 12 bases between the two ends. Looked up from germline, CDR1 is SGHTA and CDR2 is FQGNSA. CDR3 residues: CASSFEGTPYGYTF. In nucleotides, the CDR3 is TGTGCCAGCAGCTTTGAGGGGACGCCCTATGGCTACACCTTC.

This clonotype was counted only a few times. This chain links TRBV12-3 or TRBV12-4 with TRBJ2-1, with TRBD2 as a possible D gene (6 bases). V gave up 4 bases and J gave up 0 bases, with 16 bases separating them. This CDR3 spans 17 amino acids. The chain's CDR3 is CASSSYGTFSSYNEQFF. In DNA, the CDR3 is TGTGCCAGCAGTTCCTACGGGACTTTCAGCTCCTACAATGAGCAGTTCTTC.

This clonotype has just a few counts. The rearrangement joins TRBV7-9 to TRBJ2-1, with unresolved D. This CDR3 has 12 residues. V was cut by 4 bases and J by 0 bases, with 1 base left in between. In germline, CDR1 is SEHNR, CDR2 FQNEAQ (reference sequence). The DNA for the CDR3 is TGTGCCAGCAGCTACTCCTACAATGAGCAGTTCTTC. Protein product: CASSYSYNEQFF.

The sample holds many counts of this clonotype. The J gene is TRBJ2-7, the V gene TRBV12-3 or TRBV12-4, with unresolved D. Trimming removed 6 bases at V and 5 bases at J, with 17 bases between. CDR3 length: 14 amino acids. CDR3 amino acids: CASSNSFQNNEQYF. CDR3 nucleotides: TGTGCCAGCAGCAACTCGTTTCAAAACAACGAGCAGTACTTC.

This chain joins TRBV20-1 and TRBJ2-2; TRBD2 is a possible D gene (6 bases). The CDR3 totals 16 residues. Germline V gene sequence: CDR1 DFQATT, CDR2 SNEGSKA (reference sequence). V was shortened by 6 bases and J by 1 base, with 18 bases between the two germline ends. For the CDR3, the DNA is TGCAGTGCGACTAGGACAAAACCTGTGAACACCGGGGAGCTGTTTTTT. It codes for CSATRTKPVNTGELFF.

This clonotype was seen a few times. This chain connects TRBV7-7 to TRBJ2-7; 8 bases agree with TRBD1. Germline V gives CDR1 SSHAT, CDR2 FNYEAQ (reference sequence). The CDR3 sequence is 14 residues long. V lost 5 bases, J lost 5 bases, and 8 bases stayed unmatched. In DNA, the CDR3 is TGTGCCAGCAGCCGCGGACAGGGCTTTGACGAGCAGTACTTC. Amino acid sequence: CASSRGQGFDEQYF.

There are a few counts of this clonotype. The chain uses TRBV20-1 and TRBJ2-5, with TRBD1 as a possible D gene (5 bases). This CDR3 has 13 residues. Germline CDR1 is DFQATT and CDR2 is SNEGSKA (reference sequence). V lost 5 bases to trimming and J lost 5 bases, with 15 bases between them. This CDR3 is CSAAQVPLETQYF. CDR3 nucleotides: TGCAGTGCTGCACAGGTTCCGCTGGAGACCCAGTACTTC.

CDR3 in DNA: TGCAGTGCTCCCCGAGCAGGGCTTGGGGCCAACGTCCTGACTTTC. Encoded protein: CSAPRAGLGANVLTF. The rearrangement joins TRBV20-1 to TRBJ2-6; D may be TRBD1 (5 bases). The CDR3 is 15 residues long. Trimming stripped 5 bases from V and 3 bases from J, with 14 bases between. Per germline, CDR1 DFQATT and CDR2 SNEGSKA (reference sequence).

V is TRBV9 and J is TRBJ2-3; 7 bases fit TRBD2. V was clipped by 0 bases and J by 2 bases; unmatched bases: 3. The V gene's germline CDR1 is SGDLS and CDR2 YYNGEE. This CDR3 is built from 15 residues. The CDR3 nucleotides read TGTGCCAGCAGCGTAGGCGGGGACTACACAGATACGCAGTATTTT. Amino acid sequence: CASSVGGDYTDTQYF.

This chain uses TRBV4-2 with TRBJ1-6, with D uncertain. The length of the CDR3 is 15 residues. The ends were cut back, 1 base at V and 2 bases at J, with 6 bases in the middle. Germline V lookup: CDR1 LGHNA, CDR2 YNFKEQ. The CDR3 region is CASSQGRTYNSPLHF. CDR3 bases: TGTGCCAGCAGCCAAGGACGGACCTATAATTCACCCCTCCACTTT.

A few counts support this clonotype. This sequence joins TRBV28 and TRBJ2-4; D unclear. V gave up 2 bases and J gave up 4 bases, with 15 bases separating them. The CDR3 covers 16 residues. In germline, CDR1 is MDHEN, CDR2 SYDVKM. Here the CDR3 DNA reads TGTGCCAGCAGTTTAAGACCCGCAGGCTCAAAAAACATTCAGTACTTC. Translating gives CASSLRPAGSKNIQYF. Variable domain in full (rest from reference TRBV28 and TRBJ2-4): DVKVTQSSRYLVKRTGEKVFLECVQDMDHENMFWYRQDPGLGLRLIYFSYDVKMKEKGDIPEGYSVSREKKERFSLILESASTNQTSMYLCASSLRPAGSKNIQYFGAGTRLSVL.

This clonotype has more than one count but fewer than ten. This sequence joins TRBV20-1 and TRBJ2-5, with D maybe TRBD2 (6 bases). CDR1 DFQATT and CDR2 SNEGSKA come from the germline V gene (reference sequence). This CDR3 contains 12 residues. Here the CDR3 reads CAGQGKQETQYF. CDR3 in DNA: TGCGCGGGGCAGGGAAAACAAGAGACCCAGTACTTC.

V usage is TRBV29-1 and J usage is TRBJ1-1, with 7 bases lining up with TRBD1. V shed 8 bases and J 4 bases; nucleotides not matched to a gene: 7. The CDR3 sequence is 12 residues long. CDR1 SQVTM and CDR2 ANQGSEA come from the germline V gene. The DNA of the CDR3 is TGCAGCACGGGGTCAGGGGGCACTGAAGCTTTCTTT. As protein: CSTGSGGTEAFF.

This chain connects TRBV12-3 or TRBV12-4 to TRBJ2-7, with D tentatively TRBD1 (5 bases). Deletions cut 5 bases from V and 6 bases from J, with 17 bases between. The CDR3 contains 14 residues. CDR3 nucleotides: TGTGCCAGCAGTGACAGACAGTTAATTTTCGAGCAGTACTTC. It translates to CASSDRQLIFEQYF.

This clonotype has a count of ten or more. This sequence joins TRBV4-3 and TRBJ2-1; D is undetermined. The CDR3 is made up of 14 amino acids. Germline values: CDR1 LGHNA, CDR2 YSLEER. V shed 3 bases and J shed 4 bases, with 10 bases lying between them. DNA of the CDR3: TGCGCCAGCAGCCACGGACCCGGATACAATGAGCAGTTCTTC. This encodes CASSHGPGYNEQFF.

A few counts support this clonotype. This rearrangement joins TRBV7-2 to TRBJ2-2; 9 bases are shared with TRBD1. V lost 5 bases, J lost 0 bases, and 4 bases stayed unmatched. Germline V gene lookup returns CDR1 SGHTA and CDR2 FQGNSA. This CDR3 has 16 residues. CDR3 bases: TGTGCCAGCAGCGTACGACAGGGGGCGAACACCGGGGAGCTGTTTTTT. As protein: CASSVRQGANTGELFF.

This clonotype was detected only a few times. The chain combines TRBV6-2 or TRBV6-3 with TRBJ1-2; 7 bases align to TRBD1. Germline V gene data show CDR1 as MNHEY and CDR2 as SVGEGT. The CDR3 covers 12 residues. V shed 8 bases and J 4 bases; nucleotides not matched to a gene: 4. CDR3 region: CASGNRGYGYTF. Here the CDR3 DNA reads TGTGCCAGCGGAAACAGGGGCTATGGCTACACCTTC.

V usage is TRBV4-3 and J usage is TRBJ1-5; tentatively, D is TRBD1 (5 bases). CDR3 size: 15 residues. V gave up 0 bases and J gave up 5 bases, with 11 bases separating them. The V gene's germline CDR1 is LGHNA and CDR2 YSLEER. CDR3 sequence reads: CASSQDAMGDQPQHF. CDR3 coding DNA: TGCGCCAGCAGCCAAGATGCCATGGGGGATCAGCCCCAGCATTTT.

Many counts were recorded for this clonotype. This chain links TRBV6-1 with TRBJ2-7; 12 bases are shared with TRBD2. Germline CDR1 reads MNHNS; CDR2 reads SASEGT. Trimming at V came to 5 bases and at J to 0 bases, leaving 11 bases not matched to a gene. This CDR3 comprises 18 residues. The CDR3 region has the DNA TGTGCCAGCAGTCAGGGACTAGCGGGCCCCGTTAGCTCCTACGAGCAGTACTTC. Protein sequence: CASSQGLAGPVSSYEQYF.

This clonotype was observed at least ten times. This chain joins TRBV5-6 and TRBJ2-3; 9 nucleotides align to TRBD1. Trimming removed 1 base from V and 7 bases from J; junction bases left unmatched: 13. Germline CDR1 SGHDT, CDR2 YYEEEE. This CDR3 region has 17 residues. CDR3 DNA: TGTGCCAGCAGCTTGCTCTTCGGGGACAGGGAGGACCATACGCAGTATTTT. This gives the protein CASSLLFGDREDHTQYF.

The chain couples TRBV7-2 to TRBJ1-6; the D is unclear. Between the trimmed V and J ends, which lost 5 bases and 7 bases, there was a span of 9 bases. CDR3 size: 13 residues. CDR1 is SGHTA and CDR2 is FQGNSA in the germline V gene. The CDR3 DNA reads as TGTGCCAGCAGCGGAACAGTAAATTCACCCCTCCACTTT. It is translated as CASSGTVNSPLHF.

CDR3 sequence (DNA): TGTGCCACCTCCGGTGGAGGGGGGGACAATGAGCAGTTCTTC. This sequence encodes CATSGGGGDNEQFF. The chain carries TRBV6-1 and TRBJ2-1; D perhaps matches TRBD2 (7 bases). Trimming took off 10 bases at V and 5 bases at J, with 18 bases between the two ends. Germline V gene lookup returns CDR1 MNHNS and CDR2 SASEGT. The length of the CDR3 is 14 residues.

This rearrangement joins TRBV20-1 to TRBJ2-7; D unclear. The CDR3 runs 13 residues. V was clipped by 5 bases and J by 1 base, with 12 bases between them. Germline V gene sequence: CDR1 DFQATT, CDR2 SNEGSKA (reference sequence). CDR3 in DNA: TGCAGTGCTCAAGTCACTGGATCCTACGAGCAGTACTTC. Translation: CSAQVTGSYEQYF.

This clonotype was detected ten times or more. CDR3 region: CASSKSGTGARSWNSPLHF. The CDR3 bases are TGTGCCAGCAGTAAATCCGGGACAGGGGCCAGATCGTGGAATTCACCCCTCCACTTT. The rearrangement links TRBV6-1 to TRBJ1-6, with 10 bases that match TRBD1. In germline, CDR1 is MNHNS, CDR2 SASEGT. The V gene end was trimmed by 5 bases and the J gene end by 7 bases; junction bases not matched to a gene: 17. The CDR3 has 19 residues.

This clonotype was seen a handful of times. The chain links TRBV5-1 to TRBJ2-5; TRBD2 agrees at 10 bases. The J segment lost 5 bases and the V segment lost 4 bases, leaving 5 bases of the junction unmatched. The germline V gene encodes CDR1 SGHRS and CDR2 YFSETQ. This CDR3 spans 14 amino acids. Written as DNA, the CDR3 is TGCGCCAGCAGCCCCGGGACTAGCGCGGAGACCCAGTACTTC. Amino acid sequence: CASSPGTSAETQYF.